One sample yielded the 19 T cell receptor beta chains listed below, sequenced in a study of beta chain features in type 1 diabetes listed by TCRdb under 2018. Overall study results and their limits: Type 1 diabetes patients showed a moderate but significant shortening of TCRB CDR3 length in all four CD4+ subsets.

Library preparation used the immunoSEQ multiplex PCR assay. All of the isolated RNA was reverse transcribed with the High Capacity cDNA Reverse Transcription Kit, so expressed TCRB transcripts were sequenced. TCRdb mirrors the immuneACCESS table, restricted to in-frame sequences. Some clones are absent from its copies; in checked studies, under half trace to an unresolved V gene, and the reason for the others is unknown. This sample has hundreds of thousands of clones in its table, and 13% of those were observed once. The ten largest clonotypes hold 0.02% to 0.025% of the sample. These receptors lack a known antigen. Sequencing was done on a sample of naive CD4+ T cells from blood. The sample's cell subset or site label is to be understood as: true naive CD4+ T cells. Every receptor here comes from a man younger than 35 with type 1 diabetes.

This chain joins TRBV6-5 and TRBJ1-1; the D is unclear. Germline CDR1 and CDR2: MNHEY and SVGAGI. V was shortened by 10 bases and J by 1 base, with 10 bases between the two germline ends. The CDR3 totals 12 residues. In DNA, the CDR3 is TGTGCCACCGGACTGCGGAACACTGAAGCTTTCTTT. This encodes CATGLRNTEAFF.

The chain uses TRBV10-3 and TRBJ2-2; D is possibly TRBD1 (5 bases). Trimming removed 4 bases from V and 5 bases from J, with 5 bases in between. CDR3 length: 12 residues. Germline V gene data show CDR1 as ENHRY and CDR2 as SYGVKD. The CDR3 DNA reads as TGTGCCATCAGTGCAGGGACCGGGGAGCTGTTTTTT. Translated, it gives CAISAGTGELFF.

This rearrangement joins TRBV13 to TRBJ2-1; D unclear. CDR3 length: 15 amino acids. Between the trimmed V and J ends, which lost 2 bases and 4 bases, there was a span of 12 bases. Germline CDR1 reads PRHDT; CDR2 reads FYEKMQ (reference sequence). CDR3 sequence: CASSLSLDGYNEQFF. In nucleotides, the CDR3 is TGTGCCAGCAGCTTATCTCTCGACGGGTACAATGAGCAGTTCTTC.

In this sample, this clone turned up a few times. The J gene is TRBJ2-1, the V gene TRBV7-2, with 7 bases lining up with TRBD2. Germline CDR1 SGHTA, CDR2 FQGNSA. Trimming at V came to 4 bases and at J to 7 bases, leaving 13 bases not matched to a gene. CDR3 length: 16 residues. This chain's CDR3 is CASSSPVWEGQNEQFF. DNA for the CDR3: TGTGCCAGCAGCTCCCCCGTGTGGGAGGGCCAAAATGAGCAGTTCTTC.

This clone was seen a few times. The gene calls are TRBV4-1 and TRBJ1-1, with a tentative D call TRBD1 (5 bases). This CDR3 spans 16 amino acids. V was trimmed by 0 bases and J by 6 bases, leaving 17 bases between them. Germline values: CDR1 MGHRA, CDR2 YSYEKL. The CDR3 DNA sequence: TGCGCCAGCAGCCAAGACCGGGACGGCTTTGTCGCTGAAGCTTTCTTT. Encoded protein: CASSQDRDGFVAEAFF.

A single count supports this clone. V usage is TRBV19 and J usage is TRBJ2-7; 9 bases are a match to TRBD1. Germline V lookup: CDR1 LNHDA, CDR2 SQIVND (reference sequence). The CDR3 runs 14 residues. The junction had 8 bases not matched to a gene; V was cut back by 5 bases and J by 6 bases. The DNA of the CDR3 is TGTGCCAGTAGTTCCGGGACAGGGACCGGCGAGCAGTACTTC. It codes for CASSSGTGTGEQYF.

This clone was seen only once. The rearrangement joins TRBV5-4 to TRBJ1-2, with a tentative D call TRBD1 (5 bases). Trimming cost V 3 bases and J 5 bases, with 11 bases left between them. In germline, CDR1 is SGHNT, CDR2 YYREEE (reference sequence). This CDR3 has 13 amino acids. CDR3 residues: CASSSSGAYGYTF. The CDR3 DNA reads as TGTGCCAGCAGCTCCAGTGGGGCTTATGGCTACACCTTC.

The chain recombines TRBV5-4 with TRBJ2-7; 9 nucleotides agree with TRBD1. J lost 5 bases, V lost 4 bases, and 7 bases had no gene match. Germline V lookup: CDR1 SGHNT, CDR2 YYREEE (reference sequence). This CDR3 has 14 residues. CDR3 in amino acids: CASSKPGQGHEQYF. As DNA, the CDR3 is TGTGCCAGCAGCAAACCGGGACAGGGACACGAGCAGTACTTC.

This clone was observed a few times. This rearrangement joins TRBV6-5 to TRBJ2-7; D might be TRBD2 (5 bases). Germline CDR1 is MNHEY and CDR2 is SVGAGI. There are 13 residues in the CDR3. V shed 0 bases and J shed 6 bases, with 9 bases lying between them. The CDR3 nucleotides are TGTGCCAGCAGTTACTCGAGGGAGTCCGAGCAGTACTTC. It codes for CASSYSRESEQYF.

The chain is built from TRBV7-9 and TRBJ2-1, with D possibly TRBD1 on 5 matching bases. Per germline, CDR1 SEHNR and CDR2 FQNEAQ (reference sequence). V was clipped by 7 bases and J by 15 bases, with 13 bases between them. This CDR3 spans 10 amino acids. CDR3 sequence reads: CASNGRATFF. DNA of the CDR3: TGTGCCAGCAACGGCAGGGCCACGTTCTTC.

This clone was seen only a few times. This chain joins TRBV13 and TRBJ1-6, with D uncertain. CDR1 and CDR2 (germline): PRHDT, FYEKMQ (reference sequence). Trimming stripped 0 bases from V and 8 bases from J, with 8 bases between. The CDR3 is 14 residues long. The CDR3 region has the DNA TGTGCCAGCAGCTTAGGCCGGGTGGATTCACCCCTCCACTTT. As protein: CASSLGRVDSPLHF.

This clone was seen only a few times. CDR3 sequence (DNA): TGTGCCAGTAGTCGCGGACGGGGTCGGGCCTACGAGCAGTACTTC. It encodes CASSRGRGRAYEQYF. The chain recombines TRBV19 with TRBJ2-7; weak D call: TRBD2 (5 bases). Germline CDR1 LNHDA, CDR2 SQIVND (reference sequence). Trimming removed 5 bases at V and 2 bases at J, with 16 bases between. This CDR3 region has 15 residues. The variable domain in full, with the rest retrieved from reference TRBV19 and TRBJ2-7, is DGGITQSPKYLFRKEGQNVTLSCEQNLNHDAMYWYRQDPGQGLRLIYYSQIVNDFQKGDIAEGYSVSREKKESFPLTVTSAQKNPTAFYLCASSRGRGRAYEQYFGPGTRLTVT.

This chain uses TRBV15 with TRBJ2-6; D is uncertain. This CDR3 contains 16 residues. Germline-derived CDR1 and CDR2 are LNHNV and YYDKDF (reference sequence). The germline V and J ends were trimmed by 0 bases and 0 bases, with 6 bases remaining between them. The CDR3 protein is CATSRDPHSGANVLTF. CDR3 DNA: TGTGCCACCAGCAGAGATCCCCACTCTGGGGCCAACGTCCTGACTTTC.

The V and J genes are TRBV4-1 and TRBJ2-7; the D gene is possibly TRBD2 (5 bases). The germline V and J ends were trimmed by 2 bases and 0 bases, with 17 bases remaining between them. The CDR3 runs to 17 residues. Germline CDR1 MGHRA, CDR2 YSYEKL. CDR3 sequence reads: CASSQQTDGLYSYEQYF. CDR3 sequence (DNA): TGCGCCAGCAGCCAACAAACAGACGGACTGTACTCCTACGAGCAGTACTTC.

The chain links TRBV30 to TRBJ1-2; maybe TRBD1 (5 bases). Trimming stripped 0 bases from V and 3 bases from J, with 14 bases between. The germline V gene has CDR1 GTSNPN and CDR2 SVGIG (reference sequence). This CDR3 contains 15 residues. The CDR3 bases are TGTGCCTGGAGTGTAGGGGACCCGGCGGACTATGGCTACACCTTC. Translation gives CAWSVGDPADYGYTF.

This clone was counted a few times. This chain joins TRBV10-2 and TRBJ1-2; D remains ambiguous. The CDR3 is made up of 14 amino acids. Germline assignment: CDR1 WSHSY and CDR2 SAAADI. The germline V and J ends were trimmed by 2 bases and 6 bases, with 13 bases remaining between them. In DNA, the CDR3 is TGCGCCAGCAGTGAGCCTGCCGGAGGTCATGGCTACACCTTC. The encoded protein is CASSEPAGGHGYTF.

The chain links TRBV10-2 to TRBJ2-4; D may match TRBD1 or TRBD2 (5 bases each). This CDR3 is built from 14 residues. Germline lookup yields CDR1 WSHSY and CDR2 SAAADI. V lost 0 bases and J 5 bases, leaving 8 bases between the germline ends. In nucleotides, the CDR3 is TGCGCCAGCAGTGAGTCTGGGACGGAAAACATTCAGTACTTC. Protein product: CASSESGTENIQYF.

This clone was detected only a few times. The rearrangement links TRBV5-1 to TRBJ2-3; TRBD1 aligns across 11 bases. The ends lost 4 bases at V and 8 bases at J; junction bases unmatched: 12. The CDR3 contains 16 residues. Per germline, CDR1 SGHRS and CDR2 YFSETQ. CDR3 nucleotide sequence: TGCGCCAGCAGCCCCGGACAGGGGGCCACGCTGAGTACGCAGTATTTT. It yields the protein CASSPGQGATLSTQYF. Full variable domain (remainder filled in from reference TRBV5-1 and TRBJ2-3): KAGVTQTPRYLIKTRGQQVTLSCSPISGHRSVSWYQQTPGQGLQFLFEYFSETQRNKGNFPGRFSGRQFSNSRSEMNVSTLELGDSALYLCASSPGQGATLSTQYFGPGTRLTVL.

This clone was counted a few times. The V and J genes are TRBV27 and TRBJ1-5; perhaps TRBD1 as D (6 bases). V lost 9 bases to trimming and J lost 6 bases, with 21 bases between them. Looked up from germline, CDR1 is MNHEY and CDR2 is SMNVEV (reference sequence). CDR3 size: 15 residues. The CDR3 DNA sequence: TGTGCCAGACTAGTCTGTCCGGGGGCAGGTCAGCCCCAGCATTTT. The encoded protein is CARLVCPGAGQPQHF.